The following is a T cell receptor (beta chain) sequence with its context. Its target is not known. This sample stems from a study of T cell clonotyping in hematopoietic cell transplantation. Study observations and caveats: Few recipient clonotypes overlapped donors; over 95% were de novo at given depth.

Sequencing was performed with immunoSEQ multiplex PCR; in TCRdb, only in-frame clones are kept and a portion is missing. The profile shows approximately 7,500 clones, about 88% of them singletons. Trimming took off 2 bases at V and 4 bases at J, with 15 bases between the two ends. The length of the CDR3 is 15 residues. CDR1 and CDR2 (germline): SGDLS, YYNGEE. The sequenced sample was PBMCs, obtained 30 days after allogeneic stem cell transplant. The gene calls are TRBV9 and TRBJ2-5, with D tentatively TRBD1 or TRBD2 (6 bases each). The clonotype comes from a female patient aged 50 to 65 who had an allogeneic stem cell transplant from an unrelated donor, so the T cells may come from the graft donor. Some clones in this sample may be carry-over from other donors' samples. CDR3 amino acids: CASSVTGGWSETQYF. The CDR3 nucleotides read TGTGCCAGCAGCGTGACAGGAGGGTGGTCAGAGACCCAGTACTTC.